This T cell receptor beta chain was recovered during a study of blood T cell repertoires in COVID-19 (TCRdb year 2020). Study-level background: Collaborator samples came from the United States, Italy and Spain and covered acute and convalescent phases of COVID-19. The prospective study material was composed of cDNA or gDNA derived from T cells, B-cell-depleted T cells, or PBMCs. Nearly every sample came with metadata listing a de-identified subject ID, COVID-19 status, age in years and sex. Samples came from the ongoing ImmuneRACE study (first 160 participants) plus 1,254 subjects from 6 global collaborators. Where HLA class I and class II types were available, the types were taken from metadata supplied by the sample provider, not from assay-based typing. Deeply sampled blood TCRbeta repertoires from subjects exposed to, actively infected with, or recovered from COVID-19 were included in the dataset. The repertoires were released in a freely available public database meant as a resource for research on the immune response to SARS-CoV-2. Results the study describes overall, beyond this receptor: The amount of clinical and demographic metadata varied by source and participant and was provided uncurated.

V is cut by 2 bases and J by 7 bases, and the space between the germline ends is 8 bases. The CDR3, from cysteine to phenylalanine, totals 12 residues. Here the CDR3 DNA is all that survives: 36 bases in frame from base 1. For CDR1 and CDR2, the germline V gene (reference sequence) lists LGHDT and YNNKEL. On this clone itself: Its specific antigen is unknown. There are no base qualities to consult, and no much larger clone falls within one base.

One collaborating source in Seattle enrolled patients while the patients were actively infected and followed the patients over time throughout the course of disease. The collaborating institutions used their own protocols to collect whole blood in K2EDTA tubes. For TCRbeta analysis, collaborators shipped samples in one of three forms: frozen whole blood, isolated PBMCs, or DNA extracted from either of those sample types. TCRbeta CDR3 regions were amplified from genomic DNA by means of the immunoSEQ Assay, a bias-controlled multiplex PCR. The paper's processing steps were these. Nucleated cell counts per sample were estimated from amplification of reference gene primers within the assay. To quantify the absolute abundance of each unique TCRbeta CDR3 rearrangement, sequence reads were collapsed and filtered. Productive Simpson clonality was computed per sample as the square root of Simpson's diversity index over productive rearrangements. TCRdb provides this immuneACCESS table in a form limited to in-frame rearrangements. Some clones are lacking; in checked studies, under half of them reflect an unresolved V gene, and why the rest are absent is not known. Clone size and V and J calls were adopted from that table, with D and trimming inferred from the DNA. The sample has about 170,000 clones on record, roughly 82% of them singletons. The ten largest clones capture roughly 7% of the sample.

The clonotype was recovered from a woman between 35 and 50 years old with COVID-19, enrolled during active disease. Recombination connected TRBV3-1 (or the pseudogene TRBV3-2) to TRBJ1-1; no D gene is confidently identified. Sequencing input: peripheral blood. The DNA reads as follows: TGTGCCAGCAGCCAATTGTCCAGTGAAGCTTTCTTT. The translation is CASSQLSSEAFF.